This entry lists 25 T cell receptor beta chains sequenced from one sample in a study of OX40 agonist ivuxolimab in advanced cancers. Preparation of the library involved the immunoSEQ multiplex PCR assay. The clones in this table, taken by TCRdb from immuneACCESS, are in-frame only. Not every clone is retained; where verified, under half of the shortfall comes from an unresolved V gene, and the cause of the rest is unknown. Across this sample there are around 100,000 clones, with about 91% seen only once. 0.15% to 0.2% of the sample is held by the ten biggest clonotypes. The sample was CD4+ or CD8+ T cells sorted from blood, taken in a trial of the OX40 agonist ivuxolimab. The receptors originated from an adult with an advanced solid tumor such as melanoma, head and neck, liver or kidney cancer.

CDR3: CSFGAVGDTQYF. As DNA, the CDR3 is TGCAGCTTCGGAGCGGTTGGGGATACGCAGTATTTT. This chain uses TRBV29-1 with TRBJ2-3, with D possibly being TRBD2 (5 bases). Germline V lookup: CDR1 SQVTM, CDR2 ANQGSEA. V was pared by 8 bases and J by 6 bases, with 15 bases between. This CDR3 contains 12 residues.

CDR3 bases: TGTGCCAGCAGCCCTAGGGGGGCTTTAGGAAACACCATATATTTT. It specifies CASSPRGALGNTIYF. The chain couples TRBV7-8 to TRBJ1-3, with a weak D call TRBD1 (6 bases). This CDR3 has 15 amino acids. Germline values: CDR1 SGHVS, CDR2 FQNEAQ. Between the trimmed V and J ends, which lost 5 bases and 4 bases, there was a span of 15 bases.

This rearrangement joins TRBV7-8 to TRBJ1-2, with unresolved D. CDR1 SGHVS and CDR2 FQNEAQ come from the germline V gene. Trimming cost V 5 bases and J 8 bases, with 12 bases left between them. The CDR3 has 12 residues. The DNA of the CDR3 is TGTGCCAGCAGCCCCGGGCGTGAGGGCTACACCTTC. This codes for CASSPGREGYTF.

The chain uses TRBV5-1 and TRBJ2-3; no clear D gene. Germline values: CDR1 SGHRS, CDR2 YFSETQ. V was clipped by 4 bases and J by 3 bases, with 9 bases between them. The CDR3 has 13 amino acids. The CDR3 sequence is CASSLLGTDTQYF. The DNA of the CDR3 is TGCGCCAGCAGCCTCCTGGGGACAGATACGCAGTATTTT.

CDR3 in amino acids: CASSFGEGRSNQPQHF. Here the CDR3 DNA reads TGTGCCAGCAGTTTTGGTGAGGGACGGAGCAATCAGCCCCAGCATTTT. This chain joins TRBV28 and TRBJ1-5; TRBD1 is a possible D gene (5 bases). The CDR3 has 16 amino acids. Germline V gene lookup returns CDR1 MDHEN and CDR2 SYDVKM. Trimming pared 3 bases from V and 1 base from J, leaving 13 bases between.

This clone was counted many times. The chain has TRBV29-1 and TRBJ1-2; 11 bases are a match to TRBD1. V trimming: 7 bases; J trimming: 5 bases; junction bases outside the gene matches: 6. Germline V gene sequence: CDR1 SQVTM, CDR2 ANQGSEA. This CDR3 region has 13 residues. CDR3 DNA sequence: TGCAGCGCTTCCGGGACAGGGGGATATGGCTACACCTTC. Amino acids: CSASGTGGYGYTF.

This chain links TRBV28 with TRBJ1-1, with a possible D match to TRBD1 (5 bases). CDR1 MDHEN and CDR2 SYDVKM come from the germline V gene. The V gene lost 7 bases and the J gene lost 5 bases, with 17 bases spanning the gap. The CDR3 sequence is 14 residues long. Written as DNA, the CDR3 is TGTGCCAGCATAGAAAGGGGTCGGGGGACTGAAGCTTTCTTT. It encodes CASIERGRGTEAFF.

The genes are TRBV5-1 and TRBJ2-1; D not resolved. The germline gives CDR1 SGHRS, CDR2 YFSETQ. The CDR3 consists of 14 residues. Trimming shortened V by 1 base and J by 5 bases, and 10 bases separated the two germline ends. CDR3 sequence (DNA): TGCGCCAGCAGCTTGACACTGCTCAACAATGAGCAGTTCTTC. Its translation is CASSLTLLNNEQFF.

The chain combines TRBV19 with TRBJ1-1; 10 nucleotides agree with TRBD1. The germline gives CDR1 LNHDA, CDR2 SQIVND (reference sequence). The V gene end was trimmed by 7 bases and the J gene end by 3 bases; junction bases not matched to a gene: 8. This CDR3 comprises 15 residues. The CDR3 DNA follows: TGTGCCAGTAATTTCGACAGGGGGCGGCACACTGAAGCTTTCTTT. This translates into CASNFDRGRHTEAFF. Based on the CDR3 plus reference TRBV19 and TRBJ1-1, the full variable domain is DGGITQSPKYLFRKEGQNVTLSCEQNLNHDAMYWYRQDPGQGLRLIYYSQIVNDFQKGDIAEGYSVSREKKESFPLTVTSAQKNPTAFYLCASNFDRGRHTEAFFGQGTRLTVV.

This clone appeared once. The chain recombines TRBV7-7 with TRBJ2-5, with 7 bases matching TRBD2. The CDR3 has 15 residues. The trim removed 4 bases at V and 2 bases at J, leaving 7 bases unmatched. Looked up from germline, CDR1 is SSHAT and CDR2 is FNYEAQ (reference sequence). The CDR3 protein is CASSSLAEPQETQYF. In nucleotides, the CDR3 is TGTGCCAGCAGCTCCCTAGCGGAACCTCAAGAGACCCAGTACTTC.

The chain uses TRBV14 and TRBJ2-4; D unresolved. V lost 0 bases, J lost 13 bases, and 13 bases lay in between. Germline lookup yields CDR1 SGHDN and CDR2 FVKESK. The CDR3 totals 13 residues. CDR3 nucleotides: TGTGCCAGCAGCCAAGAAGGAGCCAGCCTCCAGTACTTC. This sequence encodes CASSQEGASLQYF.

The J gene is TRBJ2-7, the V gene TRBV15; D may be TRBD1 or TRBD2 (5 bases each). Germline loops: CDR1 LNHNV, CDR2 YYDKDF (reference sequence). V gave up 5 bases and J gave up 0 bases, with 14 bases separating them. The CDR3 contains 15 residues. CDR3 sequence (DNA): TGTGCCACCAGCCGGAGGAGTGGGGGCTCCTACGAGCAGTACTTC. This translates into CATSRRSGGSYEQYF. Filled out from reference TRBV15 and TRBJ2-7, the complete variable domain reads DAMVIQNPRYQVTQFGKPVTLSCSQTLNHNVMYWYQQKSSQAPKLLFHYYDKDFNNEADTPDNFQSRRPNTSFCFLDIRSPGLGDTAMYLCATSRRSGGSYEQYFGPGTRLTVT.

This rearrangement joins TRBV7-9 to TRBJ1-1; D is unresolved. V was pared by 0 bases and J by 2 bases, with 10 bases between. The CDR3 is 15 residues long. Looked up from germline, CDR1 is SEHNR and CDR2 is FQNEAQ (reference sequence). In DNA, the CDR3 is TGTGCCAGCAGCTTAGCAGGCGGCGGTAACACTGAAGCTTTCTTT. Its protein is CASSLAGGGNTEAFF.

The CDR3 nucleotides are TGTGCCAGCGTGAGGCTGGGGGTCCAAGAGACCCAGTACTTC. This codes for CASVRLGVQETQYF. The J gene is TRBJ2-5, the V gene TRBV2; the D call may be TRBD1 or TRBD2 (5 bases each). CDR1 SNHLY and CDR2 FYNNEI come from the germline V gene. There are 14 residues in the CDR3. V was pared by 8 bases and J by 1 base, with 14 bases between.

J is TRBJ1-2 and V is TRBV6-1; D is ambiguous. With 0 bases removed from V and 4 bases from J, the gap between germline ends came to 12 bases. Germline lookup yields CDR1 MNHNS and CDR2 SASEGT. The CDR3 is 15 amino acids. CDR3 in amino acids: CASSEAVRVGYGYTF. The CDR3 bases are TGTGCCAGCAGTGAAGCGGTGAGGGTCGGCTATGGCTACACCTTC.

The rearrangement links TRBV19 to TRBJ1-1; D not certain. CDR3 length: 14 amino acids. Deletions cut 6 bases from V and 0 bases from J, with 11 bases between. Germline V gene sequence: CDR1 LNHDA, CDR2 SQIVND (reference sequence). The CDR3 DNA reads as TGTGCCAGTAGCCCGGGCATCATGAACACTGAAGCTTTCTTT. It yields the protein CASSPGIMNTEAFF.

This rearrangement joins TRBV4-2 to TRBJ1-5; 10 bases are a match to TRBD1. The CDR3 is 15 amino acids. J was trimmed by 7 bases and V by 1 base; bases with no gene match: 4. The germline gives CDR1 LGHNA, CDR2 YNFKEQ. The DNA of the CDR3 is TGTGCCAGCAGCCAAGGACAGGGGGCGAAGCAGCCCCAGCATTTT. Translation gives CASSQGQGAKQPQHF.

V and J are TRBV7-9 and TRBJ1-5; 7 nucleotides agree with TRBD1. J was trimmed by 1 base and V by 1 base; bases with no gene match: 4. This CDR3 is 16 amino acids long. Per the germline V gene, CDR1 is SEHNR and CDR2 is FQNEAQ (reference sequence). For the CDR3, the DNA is TGTGCCAGCAGCTTAGGTCAGGGGGTCAGCAATCAGCCCCAGCATTTT. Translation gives CASSLGQGVSNQPQHF.

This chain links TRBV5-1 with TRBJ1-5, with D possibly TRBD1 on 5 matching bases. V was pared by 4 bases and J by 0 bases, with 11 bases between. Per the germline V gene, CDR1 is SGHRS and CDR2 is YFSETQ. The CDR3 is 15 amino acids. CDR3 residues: CASSIDSYSNQPQHF. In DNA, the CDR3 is TGCGCCAGCAGCATAGACAGCTATAGCAATCAGCCCCAGCATTTT.

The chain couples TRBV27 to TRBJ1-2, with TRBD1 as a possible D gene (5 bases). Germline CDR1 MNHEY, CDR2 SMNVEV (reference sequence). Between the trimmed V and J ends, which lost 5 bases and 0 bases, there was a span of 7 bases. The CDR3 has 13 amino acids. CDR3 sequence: CASSRQPNYGYTF. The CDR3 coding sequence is TGTGCCAGCAGTCGACAGCCTAACTATGGCTACACCTTC.

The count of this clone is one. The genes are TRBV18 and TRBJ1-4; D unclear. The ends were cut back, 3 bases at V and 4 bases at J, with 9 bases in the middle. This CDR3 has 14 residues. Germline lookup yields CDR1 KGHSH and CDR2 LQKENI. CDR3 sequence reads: CASSPGSLNEKLFF. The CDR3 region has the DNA TGTGCCAGCTCACCGGGCAGCCTTAATGAAAAACTGTTTTTT.

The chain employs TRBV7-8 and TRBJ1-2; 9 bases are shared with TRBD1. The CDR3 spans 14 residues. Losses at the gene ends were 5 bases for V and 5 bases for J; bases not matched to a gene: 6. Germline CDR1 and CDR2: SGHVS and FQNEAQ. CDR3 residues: CASSTDRGMYGYTF. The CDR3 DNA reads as TGTGCCAGCAGCACGGACAGGGGCATGTATGGCTACACCTTC.

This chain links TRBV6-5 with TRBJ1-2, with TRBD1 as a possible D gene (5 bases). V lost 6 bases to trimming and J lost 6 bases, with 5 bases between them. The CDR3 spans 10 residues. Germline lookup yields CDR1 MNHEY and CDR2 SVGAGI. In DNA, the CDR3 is TGTGCCAGCAGGGACAATGGCTACACCTTC. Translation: CASRDNGYTF.

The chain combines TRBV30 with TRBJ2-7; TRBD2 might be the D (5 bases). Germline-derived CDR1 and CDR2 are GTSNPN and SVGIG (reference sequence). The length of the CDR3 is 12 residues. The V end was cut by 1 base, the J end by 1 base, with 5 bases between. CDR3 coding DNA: TGTGCCTGGAGTGGGAGGTCCTACGAGCAGTACTTC. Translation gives CAWSGRSYEQYF. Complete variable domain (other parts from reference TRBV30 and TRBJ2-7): SQTIHQWPATLVQPVGSPLSLECTVEGTSNPNLYWYRQAAGRGLQLLFYSVGIGQISSEVPQNLSASRPQDRQFILSSKKLLLSDSGFYLCAWSGRSYEQYFGPGTRLTVT.

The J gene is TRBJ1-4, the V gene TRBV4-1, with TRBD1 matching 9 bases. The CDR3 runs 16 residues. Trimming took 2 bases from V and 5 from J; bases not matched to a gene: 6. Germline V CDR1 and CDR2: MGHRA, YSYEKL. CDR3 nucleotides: TGCGCCAGCAGCCAACCCTACAGGGGGCGAAATGAAAAACTGTTTTTT. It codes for CASSQPYRGRNEKLFF.